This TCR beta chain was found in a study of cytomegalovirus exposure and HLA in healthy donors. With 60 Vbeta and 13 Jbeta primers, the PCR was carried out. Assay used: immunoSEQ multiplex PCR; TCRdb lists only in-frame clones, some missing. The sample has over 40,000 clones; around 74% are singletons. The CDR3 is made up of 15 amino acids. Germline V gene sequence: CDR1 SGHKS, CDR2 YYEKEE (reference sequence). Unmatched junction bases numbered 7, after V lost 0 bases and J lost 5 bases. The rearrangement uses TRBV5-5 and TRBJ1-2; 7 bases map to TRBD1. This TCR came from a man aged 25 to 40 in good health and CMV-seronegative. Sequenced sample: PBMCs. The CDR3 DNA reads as TGTGCCAGCAGCTTGGCCGGTGGCAGGGGGTATGGCTACACCTTC. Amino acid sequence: CASSLAGGRGYGYTF.